These 14 T cell receptor beta chains were sequenced from one sample in a study of Graves' ophthalmopathy and Graves' hyperthyroidism. CDR3 regions of TCR beta were amplified from RNA transcripts. HTBI primers served in a first-round RT-PCR, which a second-round multiplex PCR followed. From the multiplex PCR reads, TCRdb called clonotypes with MiXCR, one entry per CDR3 protein. The sample holds over a million distinct CDR3 sequences, about two fifths seen once. The sequenced sample was peripheral blood or thyroid tissue (not recorded which). These receptors came from an adult man with Graves' hyperthyroidism.

Ten or more counts support this clonotype. This chain joins TRBV29-1 and TRBJ2-7, with 8 positions matching TRBD2. V lost 6 bases and J lost 4; bases outside the gene matches: 5. This CDR3 has 12 residues. Germline loops: CDR1 SQVTM, CDR2 ANQGSEA. CDR3 coding DNA: TGCAGCGTGAGCGGGAGATTATACGAGCAGTACTTC. This encodes CSVSGRLYEQYF.

The CDR3 DNA follows: TGTGCCACCAGTGCCTCATCCTCCGGGACCCCCTCCTACGAGCAGTACTTC. Residues: CATSASSSGTPSYEQYF. The chain uses TRBV24-1 and TRBJ2-7, with D tentatively TRBD1 or TRBD2 (5 bases each). The CDR3 has 17 residues. Germline V gives CDR1 KGHDR, CDR2 SFDVKD. Deletions cut 5 bases from V and 0 bases from J, with 19 bases between.

At least ten counts were recorded for this clonotype. The chain couples TRBV7-9 to TRBJ2-7, with 9 bases identical to TRBD1. Germline values: CDR1 SEHNR, CDR2 FQNEAQ (reference sequence). This CDR3 comprises 13 residues. J was trimmed by 3 bases and V by 5 bases; bases with no gene match: 2. As DNA, the CDR3 is TGTGCCAGCAGCGGGGACAGGGTCTACGAGCAGTACTTC. It encodes CASSGDRVYEQYF.

The chain links TRBV25-1 to TRBJ2-7; TRBD2 matches 9 bases. The ends lost 4 bases at V and 5 bases at J; junction bases unmatched: 9. This CDR3 comprises 15 residues. Germline V lookup: CDR1 MGHDK, CDR2 SYGVNS. The CDR3, as DNA: TGTGCCAGCAGTGCGGTCGCGGGAGGGCCGCACGAGCAGTACTTC. Protein product: CASSAVAGGPHEQYF.

The gene calls are TRBV7-8 and TRBJ1-1; weak D call: TRBD1 (5 bases). Germline CDR1 SGHVS, CDR2 FQNEAQ. The CDR3 contains 13 residues. Trimming cost V 6 bases and J 3 bases, with 11 bases left between them. CDR3 in amino acids: CASRSGADTEAFF. CDR3 in DNA: TGTGCCAGCAGGTCTGGGGCGGACACTGAAGCTTTCTTT.

V and J are TRBV5-5 and TRBJ2-7; D may be TRBD1 or TRBD2 (7 bases each). The germline V and J ends were trimmed by 3 bases and 2 bases, with 18 bases remaining between them. Germline lookup yields CDR1 SGHKS and CDR2 YYEKEE (reference sequence). The CDR3 is made up of 16 amino acids. CDR3 nucleotide sequence: TGTGCCAGCAGCTACACCCAGGGGGGGATCACCTACGAGCAGTACTTC. It translates to CASSYTQGGITYEQYF.

This clonotype occurred many times. The CDR3 region has the DNA TGCAGCGTTGTTCGTCTCCCAGGGGCCTACGAGCAGTACTTC. It translates to CSVVRLPGAYEQYF. The rearrangement links TRBV29-1 to TRBJ2-7, with TRBD1 as a possible D gene (6 bases). V lost 4 bases and J lost 2, with 15 bases in between. CDR3 length: 14 amino acids. The germline V gene encodes CDR1 SQVTM and CDR2 ANQGSEA.

This clonotype was picked up many times. This chain connects TRBV6-5 to TRBJ1-5; no clear D gene. Per germline, CDR1 MNHEY and CDR2 SVGAGI. V dropped 7 bases and J dropped 0 bases, with 7 bases sitting between them. This CDR3 region has 13 residues. The CDR3 bases are TGTGCCAGCACTCAAGGTAGCAATCAGCCCCAGCATTTT. The encoded protein is CASTQGSNQPQHF.

This clonotype has at least ten counts. CDR3 amino acids: CASSVSGLATEAFF. DNA of the CDR3: TGTGCCAGCAGCGTATCTGGACTGGCCACTGAAGCTTTCTTT. J is TRBJ1-1 and V is TRBV9; D is unclear. V was cut by 1 base and J by 4 bases, with 11 bases left in between. The germline V gene has CDR1 SGDLS and CDR2 YYNGEE. The CDR3 is 14 amino acids. Combining the CDR3 with reference TRBV9 and TRBJ1-1 gives the whole variable domain DSGVTQTPKHLITATGQRVTLRCSPRSGDLSVYWYQQSLDQGLQFLIQYYNGEERAKGNILERFSAQQFPDLHSELNLSSLELGDSALYFCASSVSGLATEAFFGQGTRLTVV.

This clonotype was seen a few times. V gene TRBV6-5 combines with J gene TRBJ1-3, with D maybe TRBD1 (6 bases). The CDR3 covers 13 residues. Germline assignment: CDR1 MNHEY and CDR2 SVGAGI. Trimming left V 6 bases short and J 2 bases short, with 8 bases between. The CDR3 coding sequence is TGTGCCAGCAGGCGGACAGCTGGAAACACCATATATTTT. Its translation: CASRRTAGNTIYF.

This clonotype came up many times. The chain is built from TRBV5-1 and TRBJ1-5; D perhaps matches TRBD1 (6 bases). This CDR3 has 14 amino acids. Trimming shortened V by 2 bases and J by 4 bases, and 10 bases separated the two germline ends. Germline V gene lookup returns CDR1 SGHRS and CDR2 YFSETQ. The CDR3 spells CASSFGTPNQPQHF. The CDR3 region has the DNA TGCGCCAGCAGCTTCGGGACACCTAATCAGCCCCAGCATTTT.

In its sample, this clonotype was seen a few times. The chain employs TRBV12-3 or TRBV12-4 and TRBJ2-2; no definite D call. There are 16 residues in the CDR3. The V end lost 2 bases, the J end lost 0 bases, and 10 bases lay between the germline ends. Written as DNA, the CDR3 is TGTGCCAGCAGTTTAAGTCGGCTATCGAACACCGGGGAGCTGTTTTTT. Its translation is CASSLSRLSNTGELFF.

This clonotype was counted ten times or more. The V and J genes are TRBV7-9 and TRBJ2-2; D unclear. Germline V gives CDR1 SEHNR, CDR2 FQNEAQ (reference sequence). Trimming cost V 8 bases and J 0 bases, with 19 bases left between them. This CDR3 has 17 amino acids. CDR3 region: CASPSAGAFANTGELFF. The CDR3 nucleotides are TGTGCCAGCCCCAGCGCCGGAGCATTCGCGAACACCGGGGAGCTGTTTTTT.

The V call is TRBV29-1, the J call TRBJ2-6; 10 positions match TRBD1. The length of the CDR3 is 15 residues. CDR1 is SQVTM and CDR2 is ANQGSEA in the germline V gene. After removal of 7 bases from V and 3 bases from J, the junction contained 6 bases not matched to a gene. CDR3 in DNA: TGCAGCGCGGGACAGGGGCCTAGTGGGGCCAACGTCCTGACTTTC. Its protein is CSAGQGPSGANVLTF.